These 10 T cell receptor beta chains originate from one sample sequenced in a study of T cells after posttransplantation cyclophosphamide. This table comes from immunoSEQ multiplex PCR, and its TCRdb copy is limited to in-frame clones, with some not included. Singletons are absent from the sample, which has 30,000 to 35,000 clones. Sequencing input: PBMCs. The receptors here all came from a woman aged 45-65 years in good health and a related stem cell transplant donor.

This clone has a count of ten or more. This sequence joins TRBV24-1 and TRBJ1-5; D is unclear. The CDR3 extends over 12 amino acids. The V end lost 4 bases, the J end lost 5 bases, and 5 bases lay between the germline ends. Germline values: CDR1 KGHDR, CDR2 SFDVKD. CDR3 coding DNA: TGTGCCACCAGTGACCAGGATCAGCCCCAGCATTTT. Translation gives CATSDQDQPQHF.

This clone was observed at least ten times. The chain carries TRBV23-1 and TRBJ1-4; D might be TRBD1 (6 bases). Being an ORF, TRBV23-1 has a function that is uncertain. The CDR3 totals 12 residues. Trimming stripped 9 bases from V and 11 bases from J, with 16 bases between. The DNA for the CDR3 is TGCGCCAGACGTGGGGCCCAGGGGAAACTGTTTTTT. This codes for CARRGAQGKLFF.

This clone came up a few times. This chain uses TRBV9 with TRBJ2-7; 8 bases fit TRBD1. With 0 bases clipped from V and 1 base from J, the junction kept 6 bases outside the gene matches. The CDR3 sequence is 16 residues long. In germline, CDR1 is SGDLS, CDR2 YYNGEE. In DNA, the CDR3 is TGTGCCAGCAGCGTAGCTGCGGGACAGGTTTCCTACGAGCAGTACTTC. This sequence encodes CASSVAAGQVSYEQYF.

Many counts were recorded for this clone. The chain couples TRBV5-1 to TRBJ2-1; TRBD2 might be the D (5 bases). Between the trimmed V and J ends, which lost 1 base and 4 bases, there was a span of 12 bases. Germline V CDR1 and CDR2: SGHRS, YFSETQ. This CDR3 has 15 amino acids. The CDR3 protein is CASSLSGSGYNEQFF. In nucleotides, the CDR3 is TGCGCCAGCAGCTTGTCAGGCAGCGGATACAATGAGCAGTTCTTC.

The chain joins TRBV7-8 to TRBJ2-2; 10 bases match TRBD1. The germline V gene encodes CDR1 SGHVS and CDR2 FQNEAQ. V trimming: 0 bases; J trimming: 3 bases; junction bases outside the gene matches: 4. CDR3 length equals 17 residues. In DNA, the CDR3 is TGTGCCAGCAGCTTAGCGAGAGGACAGGGGGACACCGGGGAGCTGTTTTTT. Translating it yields CASSLARGQGDTGELFF.

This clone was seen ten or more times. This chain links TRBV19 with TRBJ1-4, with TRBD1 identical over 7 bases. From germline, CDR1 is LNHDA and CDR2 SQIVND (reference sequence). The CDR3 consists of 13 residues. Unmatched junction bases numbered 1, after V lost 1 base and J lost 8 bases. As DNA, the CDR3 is TGTGCCAGTAGTATAGCCAGGGGGGAAAAACTGTTTTTT. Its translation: CASSIARGEKLFF. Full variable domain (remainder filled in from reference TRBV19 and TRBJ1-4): DGGITQSPKYLFRKEGQNVTLSCEQNLNHDAMYWYRQDPGQGLRLIYYSQIVNDFQKGDIAEGYSVSREKKESFPLTVTSAQKNPTAFYLCASSIARGEKLFFGSGTQLSVL.

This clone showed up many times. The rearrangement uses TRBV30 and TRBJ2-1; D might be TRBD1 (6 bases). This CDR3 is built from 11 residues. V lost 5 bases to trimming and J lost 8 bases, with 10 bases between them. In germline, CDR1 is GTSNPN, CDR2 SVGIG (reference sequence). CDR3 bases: TGTGCCTGGGAGGACAGTGATGAGCAGTTCTTC. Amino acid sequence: CAWEDSDEQFF.

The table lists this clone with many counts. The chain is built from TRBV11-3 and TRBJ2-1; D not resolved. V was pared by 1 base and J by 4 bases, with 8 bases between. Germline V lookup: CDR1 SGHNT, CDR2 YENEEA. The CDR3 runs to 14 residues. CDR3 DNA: TGTGCCAGCAGCTTAGTTGGGCAATACAATGAGCAGTTCTTC. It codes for CASSLVGQYNEQFF.

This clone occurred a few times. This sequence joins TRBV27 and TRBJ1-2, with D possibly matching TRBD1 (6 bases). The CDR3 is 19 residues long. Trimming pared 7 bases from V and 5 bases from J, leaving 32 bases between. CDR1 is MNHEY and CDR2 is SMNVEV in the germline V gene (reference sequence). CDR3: CASTTSRGGRGFGYYGYTF. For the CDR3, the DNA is TGTGCCAGCACGACCTCCCGGGGGGGGCGCGGGTTCGGATATTATGGCTACACCTTC.

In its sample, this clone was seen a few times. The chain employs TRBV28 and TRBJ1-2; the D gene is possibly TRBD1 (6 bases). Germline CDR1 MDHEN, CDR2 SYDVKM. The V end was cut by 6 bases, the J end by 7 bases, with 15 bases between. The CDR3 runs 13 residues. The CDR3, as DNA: TGTGCCAGCAGCTTAGCCCAGGGGACTGGCTACACCTTC. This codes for CASSLAQGTGYTF.